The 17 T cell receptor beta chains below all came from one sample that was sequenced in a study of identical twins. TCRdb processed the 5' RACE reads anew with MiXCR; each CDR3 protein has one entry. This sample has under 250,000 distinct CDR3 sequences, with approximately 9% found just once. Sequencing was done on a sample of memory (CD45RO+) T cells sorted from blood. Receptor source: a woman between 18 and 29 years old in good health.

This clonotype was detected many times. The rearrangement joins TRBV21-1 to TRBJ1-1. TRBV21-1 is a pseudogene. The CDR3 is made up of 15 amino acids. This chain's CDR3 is CASSKFKCPRDEAFF. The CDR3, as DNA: TGTGCCAGCAGCAAATTCAAGTGCCCTCGGGATGAAGCTTTCTTT.

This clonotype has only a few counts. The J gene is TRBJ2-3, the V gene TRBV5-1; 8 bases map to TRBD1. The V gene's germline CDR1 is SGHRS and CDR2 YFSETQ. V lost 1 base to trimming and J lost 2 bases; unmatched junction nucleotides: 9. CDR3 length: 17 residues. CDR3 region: CASSLSTGAMNTDTQYF. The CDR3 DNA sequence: TGCGCCAGCAGCTTGTCGACAGGGGCCATGAACACAGATACGCAGTATTTT.

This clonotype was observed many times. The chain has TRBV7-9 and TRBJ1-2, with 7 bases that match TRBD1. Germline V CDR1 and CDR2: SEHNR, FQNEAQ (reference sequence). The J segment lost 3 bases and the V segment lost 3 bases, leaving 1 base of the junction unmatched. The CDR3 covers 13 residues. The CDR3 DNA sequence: TGTGCCAGCAGCTTGGGACAGTACTATGGCTACACCTTC. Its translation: CASSLGQYYGYTF.

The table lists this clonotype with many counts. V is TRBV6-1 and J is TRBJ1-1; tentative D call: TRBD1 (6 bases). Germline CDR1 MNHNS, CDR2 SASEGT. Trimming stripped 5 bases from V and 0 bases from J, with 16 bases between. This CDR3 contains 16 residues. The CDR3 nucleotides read TGTGCCAGCAGTCCCCAAGGGGGTAACATGAACACTGAAGCTTTCTTT. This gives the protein CASSPQGGNMNTEAFF.

Written as DNA, the CDR3 is TGTGCCAGCAGTTCAAACAGGGGATCCTTTGGCTACACCTTC. It codes for CASSSNRGSFGYTF. This rearrangement joins TRBV27 to TRBJ1-2; 7 nucleotides match TRBD1. Germline assignment: CDR1 MNHEY and CDR2 SMNVEV (reference sequence). The junction had 9 bases not matched to a gene; V was cut back by 4 bases and J by 7 bases. The CDR3 loop spans 14 amino acids.

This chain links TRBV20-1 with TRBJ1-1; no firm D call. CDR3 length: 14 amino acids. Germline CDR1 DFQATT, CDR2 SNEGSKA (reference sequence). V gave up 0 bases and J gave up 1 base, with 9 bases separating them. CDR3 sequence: CSARDRAGNTEAFF. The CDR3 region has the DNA TGCAGTGCTAGAGATCGGGCGGGGAACACTGAAGCTTTCTTT.

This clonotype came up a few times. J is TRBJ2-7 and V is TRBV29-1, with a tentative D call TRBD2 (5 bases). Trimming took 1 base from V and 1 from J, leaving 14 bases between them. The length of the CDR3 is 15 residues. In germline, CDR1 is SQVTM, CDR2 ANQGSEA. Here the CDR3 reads CSVEGGDYLSYEQYF. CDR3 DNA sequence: TGCAGCGTTGAAGGCGGAGACTACCTTTCCTACGAGCAGTACTTC.

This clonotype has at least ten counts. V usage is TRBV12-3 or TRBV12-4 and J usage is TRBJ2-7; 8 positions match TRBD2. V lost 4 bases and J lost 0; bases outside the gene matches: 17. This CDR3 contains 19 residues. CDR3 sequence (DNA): TGTGCCAGCAGTTCCCTTCCGACTAGCGCCTACTTCAGCTCCTACGAGCAGTACTTC. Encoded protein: CASSSLPTSAYFSSYEQYF.

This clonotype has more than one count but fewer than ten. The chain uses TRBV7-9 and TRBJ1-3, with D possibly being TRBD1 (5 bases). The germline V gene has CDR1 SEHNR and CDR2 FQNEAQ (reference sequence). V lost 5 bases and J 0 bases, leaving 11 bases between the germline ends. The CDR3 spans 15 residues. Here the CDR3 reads CASSPTESSGNTIYF. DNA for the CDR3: TGTGCCAGCAGCCCGACAGAGTCCTCTGGAAACACCATATATTTT.

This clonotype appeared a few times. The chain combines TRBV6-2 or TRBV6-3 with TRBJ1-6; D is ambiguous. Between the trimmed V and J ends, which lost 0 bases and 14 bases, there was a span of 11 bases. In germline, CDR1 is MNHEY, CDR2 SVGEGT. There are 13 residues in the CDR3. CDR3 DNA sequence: TGTGCCAGCAGTTACTCGGCGTTTGGATCCCTCCACTTT. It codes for CASSYSAFGSLHF.

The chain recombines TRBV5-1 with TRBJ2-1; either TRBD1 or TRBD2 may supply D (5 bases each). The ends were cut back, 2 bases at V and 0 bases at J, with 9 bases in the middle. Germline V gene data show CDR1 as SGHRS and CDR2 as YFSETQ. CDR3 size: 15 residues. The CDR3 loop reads CASSFEGSSYNEQFF. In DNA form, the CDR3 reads TGCGCCAGCAGCTTCGAGGGGAGCTCCTACAATGAGCAGTTCTTC. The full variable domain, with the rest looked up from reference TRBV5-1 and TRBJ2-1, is KAGVTQTPRYLIKTRGQQVTLSCSPISGHRSVSWYQQTPGQGLQFLFEYFSETQRNKGNFPGRFSGRQFSNSRSEMNVSTLELGDSALYLCASSFEGSSYNEQFFGPGTRLTVL.

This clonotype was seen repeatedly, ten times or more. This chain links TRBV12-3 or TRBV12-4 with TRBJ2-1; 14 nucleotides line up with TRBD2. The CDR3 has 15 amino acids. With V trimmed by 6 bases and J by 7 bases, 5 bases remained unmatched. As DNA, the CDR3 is TGTGCCAGCAGAGGGACTAGCGGGGGTAATAATGAGCAGTTCTTC. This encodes CASRGTSGGNNEQFF.

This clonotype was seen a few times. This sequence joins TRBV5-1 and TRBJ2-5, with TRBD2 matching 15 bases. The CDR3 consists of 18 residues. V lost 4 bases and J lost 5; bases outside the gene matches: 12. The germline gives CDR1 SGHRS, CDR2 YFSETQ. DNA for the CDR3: TGCGCCAGCAGCCCTGGGACTAGCGGGGGGACCCTGAAGGAGACCCAGTACTTC. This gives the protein CASSPGTSGGTLKETQYF.

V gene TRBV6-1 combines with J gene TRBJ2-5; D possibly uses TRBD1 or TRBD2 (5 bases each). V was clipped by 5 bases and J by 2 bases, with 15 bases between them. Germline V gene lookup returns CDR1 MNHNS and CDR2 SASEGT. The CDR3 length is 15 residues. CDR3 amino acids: CASSRTGTAQETQYF. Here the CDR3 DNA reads TGTGCCAGCAGTAGAACCGGGACGGCTCAAGAGACCCAGTACTTC.

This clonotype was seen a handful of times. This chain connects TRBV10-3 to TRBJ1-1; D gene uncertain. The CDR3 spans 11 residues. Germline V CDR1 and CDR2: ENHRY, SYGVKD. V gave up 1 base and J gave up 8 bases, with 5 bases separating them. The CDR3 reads CAISELGEAFF. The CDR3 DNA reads TGTGCCATCAGTGAGTTGGGGGAAGCTTTCTTT.

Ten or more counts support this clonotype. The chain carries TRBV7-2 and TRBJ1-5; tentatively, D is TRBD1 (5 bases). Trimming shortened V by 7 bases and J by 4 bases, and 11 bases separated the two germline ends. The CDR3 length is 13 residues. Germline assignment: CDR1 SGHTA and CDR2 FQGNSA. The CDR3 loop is CASTPGPNQPQHF. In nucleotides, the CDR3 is TGTGCCAGCACCCCGGGACCTAATCAGCCCCAGCATTTT.

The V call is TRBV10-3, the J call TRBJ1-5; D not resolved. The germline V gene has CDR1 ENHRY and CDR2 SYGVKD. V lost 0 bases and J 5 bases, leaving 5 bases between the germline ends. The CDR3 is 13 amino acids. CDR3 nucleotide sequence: TGTGCCATCAGTGAGTCCCTTGATCAGCCCCAGCATTTT. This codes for CAISESLDQPQHF.